This TCR beta chain was retrieved from a study of beta chain features in type 1 diabetes. General study results and limits: Highly expressing activated T cells could be over-counted with a cDNA template.

Regarding this clone: Its antigen is not identified.

Expressed TCRB transcripts were sequenced, since all the RNA that had been isolated was reverse transcribed. Sequencing of naive, central memory and regulatory T cell samples gave an average of around 3.6 million reads. Sequencing was performed with immunoSEQ multiplex PCR; in TCRdb, only in-frame clones are kept and a portion is missing. Counted here are around 400,000 clones, more than 13% occurring once; the ten biggest clones make up 0.019%. Each sorted population was over 95% pure. The CDR3 length is 15 residues. CDR1 is SGHNT and CDR2 is YYREEE in the germline V gene (reference sequence). V lost 1 base to trimming and J lost 8 bases, with 18 bases between them.

Sequencing was carried out using naive CD4+ T cells from blood. The chain joins TRBV5-4 to TRBJ1-2, with TRBD1 as a possible D gene (6 bases). The TCR sequence derives from a woman between 18 and 29 years old in good health. DNA of the CDR3: TGTGCCAGCAGCTTGAGGGACACCAAATATGGCGGCTACACCTTC. This codes for CASSLRDTKYGGYTF.